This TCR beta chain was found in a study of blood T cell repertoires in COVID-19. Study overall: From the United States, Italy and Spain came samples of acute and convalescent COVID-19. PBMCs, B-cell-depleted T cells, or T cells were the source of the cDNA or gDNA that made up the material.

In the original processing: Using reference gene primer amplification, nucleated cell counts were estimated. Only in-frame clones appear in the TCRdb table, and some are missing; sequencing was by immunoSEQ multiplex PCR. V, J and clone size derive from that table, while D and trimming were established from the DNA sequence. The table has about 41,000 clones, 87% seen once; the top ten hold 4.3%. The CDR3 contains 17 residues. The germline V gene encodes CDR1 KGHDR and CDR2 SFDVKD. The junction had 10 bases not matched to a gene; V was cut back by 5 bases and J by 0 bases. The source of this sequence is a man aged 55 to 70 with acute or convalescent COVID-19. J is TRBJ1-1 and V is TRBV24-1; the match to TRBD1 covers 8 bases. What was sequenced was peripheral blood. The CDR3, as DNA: TGTGCCACCAGTGCCGTGACAGGGGCCGCCTTGAACACTGAAGCTTTCTTT. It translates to CATSAVTGAALNTEAFF.